These 21 T cell receptor beta chains were all obtained from the same sample, sequenced in a study of OX40 agonist ivuxolimab in advanced cancers. Sequencing used immunoSEQ multiplex PCR; TCRdb keeps in-frame clones, though not all of them. This table holds about 49,000 clones, about 86% found once. Sequencing used CD4+ or CD8+ T cells sorted from blood, obtained in a trial of the OX40 agonist ivuxolimab. The receptor set was obtained from an adult with an advanced solid tumor such as melanoma, head and neck, liver or kidney cancer.

The CDR3 loop is CASSESELTNTEAFF. CDR3 sequence (DNA): TGTGCCAGCAGTGAATCAGAACTTACGAACACTGAAGCTTTCTTT. The chain has TRBV2 and TRBJ1-1; D is undetermined. Trimming pared 2 bases from V and 1 base from J, leaving 11 bases between. The CDR3 has 15 amino acids. CDR1 is SNHLY, CDR2 FYNNEI, per germline.

The chain employs TRBV7-2 and TRBJ2-5; possibly TRBD1 for D (6 bases). Germline assignment: CDR1 SGHTA and CDR2 FQGNSA. The CDR3 loop spans 14 amino acids. V was pared by 10 bases and J by 0 bases, with 15 bases between. CDR3 DNA sequence: TGTGCCACCGATTCCCCAGGGGACCAAGAGACCCAGTACTTC. Translating gives CATDSPGDQETQYF. The full variable domain, its missing parts supplied by reference TRBV7-2 and TRBJ2-5, is GAGVSQSPSNKVTEKGKDVELRCDPISGHTALYWYRQSLGQGLEFLIYFQGNSAPDKSGLPSDRFSAERTGGSVSTLTIQRTQQEDSAVYLCATDSPGDQETQYFGPGTRLLVL.

This clone has just one count. The CDR3: CATSTRGLIFNEQFF. CDR3 DNA sequence: TGTGCCACCAGTACCCGGGGCCTGATATTCAATGAGCAGTTCTTC. This sequence joins TRBV15 and TRBJ2-1; D possibly uses TRBD1 or TRBD2 (5 bases each). Germline loops: CDR1 LNHNV, CDR2 YYDKDF (reference sequence). V dropped 6 bases and J dropped 6 bases, with 18 bases sitting between them. The CDR3 has 15 residues.

This rearrangement joins TRBV27 to TRBJ2-1; D gene unclear. The CDR3 contains 17 residues. Germline CDR1 MNHEY, CDR2 SMNVEV (reference sequence). Trimming pared 4 bases from V and 6 bases from J, leaving 22 bases between. The CDR3 here is CASSSLTLGGGPNEQFF. In DNA form, the CDR3 reads TGTGCCAGCAGTTCCCTGACCCTGGGTGGCGGACCCAATGAGCAGTTCTTC.

The chain couples TRBV29-1 to TRBJ2-3; TRBD2 matches at 7 bases. Trimming cost V 6 bases and J 4 bases; bases outside gene matches: 7. Looked up from germline, CDR1 is SQVTM and CDR2 is ANQGSEA. CDR3 length equals 13 residues. CDR3 amino acids: CSVGEGYPDTQYF. The CDR3 nucleotides are TGCAGCGTCGGGGAGGGTTACCCAGATACGCAGTATTTT.

The chain recombines TRBV19 with TRBJ1-1; the D is unclear. Per the germline V gene, CDR1 is LNHDA and CDR2 is SQIVND (reference sequence). Trimming took 10 bases from V and 1 from J, leaving 10 bases between them. The CDR3 is 12 amino acids. Here the CDR3 DNA reads TGTGCCACCGCGATGGGGAACACTGAAGCTTTCTTT. This sequence encodes CATAMGNTEAFF. Looking up the rest from reference TRBV19 and TRBJ1-1 gives the full variable domain: DGGITQSPKYLFRKEGQNVTLSCEQNLNHDAMYWYRQDPGQGLRLIYYSQIVNDFQKGDIAEGYSVSREKKESFPLTVTSAQKNPTAFYLCATAMGNTEAFFGQGTRLTVV.

This rearrangement joins TRBV7-9 to TRBJ2-1; 8 bases agree with TRBD1. CDR1 and CDR2 from the germline V gene are SEHNR and FQNEAQ (reference sequence). The length of the CDR3 is 15 residues. Unmatched junction bases numbered 9, after V lost 6 bases and J lost 5 bases. CDR3 in amino acids: CASRRTGIMNNEQFF. CDR3 in DNA: TGTGCCAGCAGGCGGACAGGGATTATGAACAATGAGCAGTTCTTC.

The rearrangement joins TRBV5-4 to TRBJ2-5; D unclear. Germline-derived CDR1 and CDR2 are SGHNT and YYREEE (reference sequence). Trimming shortened V by 3 bases and J by 0 bases, and 12 bases separated the two germline ends. CDR3 size: 15 residues. CDR3 residues: CASSSQVGYQETQYF. The CDR3, as DNA: TGTGCCAGCAGCTCGCAGGTCGGGTACCAAGAGACCCAGTACTTC. Full variable domain (rest looked up from reference TRBV5-4 and TRBJ2-5): ETGVTQSPTHLIKTRGQQVTLRCSSQSGHNTVSWYQQALGQGPQFIFQYYREEENGRGNFPPRFSGLQFPNYSSELNVNALELDDSALYLCASSSQVGYQETQYFGPGTRLLVL.

By share, this clone ranks as medium-sized (0.01 to 0.1%). The chain combines TRBV29-1 with TRBJ1-4; no clear D gene. The V end lost 7 bases, the J end lost 5 bases, and 5 bases lay between the germline ends. This CDR3 comprises 10 residues. Germline CDR1 SQVTM, CDR2 ANQGSEA. The CDR3 DNA sequence: TGCAGCGCCGGAAATGAAAAACTGTTTTTT. It encodes CSAGNEKLFF.

The CDR3 DNA is TGTGCCAGCAGCTTAGTAGCAAGGTCCTATGGCTACACCTTC. This translates into CASSLVARSYGYTF. The J gene is TRBJ1-2, the V gene TRBV7-2; D unclear. This CDR3 contains 14 residues. CDR1 and CDR2 from the germline V gene are SGHTA and FQGNSA. With 1 base removed from V and 4 bases from J, the gap between germline ends came to 10 bases.

The chain couples TRBV7-9 to TRBJ2-6, with D possibly TRBD1 on 6 matching bases. The CDR3 runs 16 residues. Deletions cut 3 bases from V and 0 bases from J, with 9 bases between. From germline, CDR1 is SEHNR and CDR2 FQNEAQ (reference sequence). CDR3 region: CASSFPTGSGANVLTF. CDR3 nucleotide sequence: TGTGCCAGCAGCTTCCCGACAGGCTCTGGGGCCAACGTCCTGACTTTC.

The gene calls are TRBV9 and TRBJ1-1, with 9 bases lining up with TRBD1. The CDR3 has 18 amino acids. V lost 0 bases, J lost 9 bases, and 18 bases stayed unmatched. Germline V gives CDR1 SGDLS, CDR2 YYNGEE. DNA for the CDR3: TGTGCCAGCAGCGTAGGGATGAGTAGGGGACAGGGTTTATCTAAAGCTTTCTTT. This translates into CASSVGMSRGQGLSKAFF.

This clone was detected only a few times. J is TRBJ2-7 and V is TRBV7-2, with D tentatively TRBD2 (6 bases). Trimming removed 5 bases from V and 7 bases from J, with 21 bases in between. CDR1 and CDR2 (germline): SGHTA, FQGNSA. The CDR3 consists of 15 residues. The CDR3 loop reads CASSARRDSWEEQYF. The CDR3 nucleotides are TGTGCCAGCAGCGCAAGACGGGACTCCTGGGAGGAGCAGTACTTC. The full variable domain, its missing parts supplied by reference TRBV7-2 and TRBJ2-7, is GAGVSQSPSNKVTEKGKDVELRCDPISGHTALYWYRQSLGQGLEFLIYFQGNSAPDKSGLPSDRFSAERTGGSVSTLTIQRTQQEDSAVYLCASSARRDSWEEQYFGPGTRLTVT.

The chain joins TRBV6-5 to TRBJ1-3; D may be TRBD1 (6 bases). The V end was cut by 7 bases, the J end by 4 bases, with 14 bases between. The V gene's germline CDR1 is MNHEY and CDR2 SVGAGI. The CDR3 has 14 residues. The CDR3 DNA sequence: TGTGCCAGCACCCGACCGGGGGCAGGAAACACCATATATTTT. It encodes CASTRPGAGNTIYF.

This rearrangement joins TRBV6-1 to TRBJ2-7; D gene ambiguous. Germline assignment: CDR1 MNHNS and CDR2 SASEGT. There are 18 residues in the CDR3. V lost 3 bases, J lost 1 base, and 22 bases lay in between. The CDR3 DNA follows: TGTGCCAGCAGTGAGGGGATGGCGGACGACCCCCGTTCCTACGAGCAGTACTTC. Amino acids: CASSEGMADDPRSYEQYF.

In nucleotides, the CDR3 is TGTGCCAGCAGTTACCTTAGGACAATGGAGACCCAGTACTTC. It encodes CASSYLRTMETQYF. V and J are TRBV6-5 and TRBJ2-5, with D possibly being TRBD1 (5 bases). Per the germline V gene, CDR1 is MNHEY and CDR2 is SVGAGI. The length of the CDR3 is 14 residues. V dropped 2 bases and J dropped 5 bases, with 12 bases sitting between them.

This chain links TRBV19 with TRBJ2-7, with TRBD1 matching 8 bases. Germline V gives CDR1 LNHDA, CDR2 SQIVND (reference sequence). Trimming cost V 2 bases and J 3 bases; bases outside gene matches: 9. The CDR3 covers 16 residues. Here the CDR3 reads CASSILDTGTGYEQYF. CDR3 coding DNA: TGTGCCAGTAGTATATTGGACACCGGGACAGGCTACGAGCAGTACTTC.

The DNA for the CDR3 is TGTGCCAGCAGCTCCCGGGACAGCTACGAGCAGTACTTC. Its translation is CASSSRDSYEQYF. The V gene is TRBV11-3, the J gene TRBJ2-7; 7 nucleotides align to TRBD1. Germline CDR1 and CDR2: SGHNT and YENEEA. The CDR3 is 13 amino acids. Germline trimming cut 4 bases from V and 3 bases from J; bases unmatched to any gene: 3.

Here the CDR3 DNA reads TGTGCCAGCAGCTTAAAAGGGCTTCGGGAAGAAAAACTGTTTTTT. It is translated as CASSLKGLREEKLFF. The chain uses TRBV11-2 and TRBJ1-4; D not resolved. With 2 bases removed from V and 8 bases from J, the gap between germline ends came to 15 bases. This CDR3 has 15 residues. Germline loops: CDR1 SGHAT, CDR2 FQNNGV.

CDR3 DNA: TGTGCCAGCAGTTATCTCTCTGGGGCCAACGTCCTGACTTTC. This translates into CASSYLSGANVLTF. The V and J genes are TRBV9 and TRBJ2-6; no clear D. The germline gives CDR1 SGDLS, CDR2 YYNGEE. CDR3 length: 14 residues. V lost 5 bases to trimming and J lost 0 bases, with 6 bases between them.

The chain employs TRBV27 and TRBJ2-1; TRBD2 matches at 10 bases. CDR3 length equals 14 residues. With 5 bases clipped from V and 10 bases from J, the junction kept 8 bases outside the gene matches. Germline loops: CDR1 MNHEY, CDR2 SMNVEV (reference sequence). The CDR3 here is CASSARTSGNEQFF. In DNA form, the CDR3 reads TGTGCCAGCAGTGCCCGGACTAGCGGAAACGAGCAGTTCTTC.